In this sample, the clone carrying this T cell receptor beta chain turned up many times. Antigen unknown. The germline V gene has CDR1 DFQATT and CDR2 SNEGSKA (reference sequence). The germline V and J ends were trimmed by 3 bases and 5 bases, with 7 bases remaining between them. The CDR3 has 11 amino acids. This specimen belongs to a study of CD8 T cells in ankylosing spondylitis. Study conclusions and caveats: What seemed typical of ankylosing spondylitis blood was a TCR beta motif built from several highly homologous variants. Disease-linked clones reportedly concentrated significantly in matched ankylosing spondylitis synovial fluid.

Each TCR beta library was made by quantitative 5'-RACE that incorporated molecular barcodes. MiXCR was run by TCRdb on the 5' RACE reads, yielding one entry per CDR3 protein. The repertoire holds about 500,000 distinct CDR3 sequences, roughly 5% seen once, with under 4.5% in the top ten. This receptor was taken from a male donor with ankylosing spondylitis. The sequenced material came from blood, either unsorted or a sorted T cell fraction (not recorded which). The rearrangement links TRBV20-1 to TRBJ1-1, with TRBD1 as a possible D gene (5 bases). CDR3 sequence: CSASKGTEAFF. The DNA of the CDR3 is TGCAGTGCTAGCAAGGGGACTGAAGCTTTCTTT.